This TCR beta chain emerged from a study of T cells expressing NK-cell markers. Looking at the study overall: Sequencing of TCR beta repertoires drew on sorted CD3+CD56+NKG2C+, CD3+CD56+NKG2C- and CD3+CD56-NKG2C+ T cells.

Study-wide results and limits: The dominant NKG2C+ clonotypes represented about 1.0-7.5% of CD8+ T cells in several donors. Where a handful of donors were concerned, these clonotypes also led the CD3+CD56-NKG2C+ fraction.

The length of the CDR3 is 13 residues. Germline V gene data show CDR1 as SQVTM and CDR2 as ANQGSEA. TCRdb reprocessed the 5' RACE reads, keeping one entry per CDR3 protein, no DNA. The sample includes some 300,000 distinct CDR3 sequences. Of note for this clonotype: The antigen remains unidentified.

This clonotype originated in a man between 18 and 35 years old in good health. Sequenced input: blood T cells: a sorted CD56 or NKG2C T cell subset, CD4+ or CD8+ T cells, or bulk PBMC T cells (not recorded which). J is TRBJ2-3 and V is TRBV29-1. This CDR3 reads CSVEVARSDTQYF.